The 19 T cell receptor beta chains in this list originate from one sample, sequenced in a study of shared clonotypes between healthy human individuals (dated by TCRdb to the early 2020s). Preparation of the library involved the immunoSEQ multiplex PCR assay. The source is immuneACCESS, and TCRdb retained only in-frame sequences with V and J called. Part of the clones is not carried over; for the studies checked, unresolved V genes explain less than half of this, and the remainder is unexplained. The sample contains 2 million or so clones, about 95% of them found a single time. Jointly, the top ten make up roughly 1% of the sample. CD8 naive samples consisted of CD45RO-negative cells that were positively selected for CCR7, yielding a CD45RA+CCR7+ population without TemRA cells. The material sequenced was naive CD8+ T cells sorted from blood. The cell subset or site label on this specimen signifies: CD45RA+CCR7+. The receptors come from a man younger than 35 in good health.

Only one count was recorded for this clone. DNA of the CDR3: TGTGCCAGCAGCTTTGAGGGGGCTGGTAGCTATGGCTACACCTTC. It yields the protein CASSFEGAGSYGYTF. V and J are TRBV5-4 and TRBJ1-2; 7 bases match TRBD1. After removal of 2 bases from V and 4 bases from J, the junction contained 8 bases not matched to a gene. Germline assignment: CDR1 SGHNT and CDR2 YYREEE (reference sequence). The CDR3 covers 15 residues.

The chain uses TRBV5-6 and TRBJ1-1; D unresolved. Trimming left V 0 bases short and J 0 bases short, with 6 bases between. CDR3 length: 14 residues. Germline V gene data show CDR1 as SGHDT and CDR2 as YYEEEE. CDR3 sequence (DNA): TGTGCCAGCAGCTTGGGGGAAGTGAACACTGAAGCTTTCTTT. Protein product: CASSLGEVNTEAFF.

This chain links TRBV27 with TRBJ2-1, with D tentatively TRBD1 (6 bases). Trimming shortened V by 2 bases and J by 8 bases, and 13 bases separated the two germline ends. The CDR3 consists of 14 residues. Germline CDR1 is MNHEY and CDR2 is SMNVEV (reference sequence). The CDR3 DNA is TGTGCCAGCAGTTTACCCAACAGGGATTATGAGCAGTTCTTC. This encodes CASSLPNRDYEQFF.

The gene calls are TRBV27 and TRBJ2-5, with 11 nucleotides matching TRBD2. V lost 5 bases, J lost 2 bases, and 7 bases stayed unmatched. Germline V CDR1 and CDR2: MNHEY, SMNVEV (reference sequence). The CDR3 length is 16 residues. CDR3 in DNA: TGTGCCAGCAGTCCGACTAGCGGGGAATATCAAGAGACCCAGTACTTC. Its protein is CASSPTSGEYQETQYF.

As concerns this clone: The junction departs from the called germline gene at one end, perhaps through a read error. The chain is built from TRBV7-7 and TRBJ2-5, with 9 bases aligning to TRBD2. Germline V gene sequence: CDR1 SSHAT, CDR2 FNYEAQ (reference sequence). The CDR3 is made up of 15 amino acids. In DNA form, the CDR3 reads TGTGCTAGCAGCTTAGGACTAGCGATACAAGAGACCCAGTACTTC. Its protein product is CASSLGLAIQETQYF. Drawing the rest from reference TRBV7-7 and TRBJ2-5, the complete variable domain is GAGVSQSPRYKVTKRGQDVTLRCDPISSHATLYWYQQALGQGPEFLTYFNYEAQPDKSGLPSDRFSAERPEGSISTLTIQRTEQRDSAMYRCASSLGLAIQETQYFGPGTRLLVL.

Regarding this clone: Other DNA sequences in this sample translate to the same CDR3. This sequence joins TRBV6-5 and TRBJ2-1; D ambiguous. The CDR3 is 11 residues long. V was shortened by 1 base and J by 9 bases, with 4 bases between the two germline ends. The germline V gene encodes CDR1 MNHEY and CDR2 SVGAGI. CDR3 region: CASSYLGEQFF. The CDR3 DNA is TGTGCCAGCAGTTACTTGGGTGAGCAGTTCTTC.

The chain carries TRBV11-2 and TRBJ2-1; D call uncertain. The CDR3 spans 15 residues. From germline, CDR1 is SGHAT and CDR2 FQNNGV. V was pared by 0 bases and J by 0 bases, with 6 bases between. CDR3 bases: TGTGCCAGCAGCTTAGAAGTGAGCTCCTACAATGAGCAGTTCTTC. This gives the protein CASSLEVSSYNEQFF.

This clone was detected only a few times. The V gene is TRBV27, the J gene TRBJ2-5; 7 bases map to TRBD2. V lost 6 bases to trimming and J lost 5 bases; unmatched junction nucleotides: 6. Germline V gene data show CDR1 as MNHEY and CDR2 as SMNVEV (reference sequence). CDR3 length equals 13 residues. This chain's CDR3 is CASRREFWETQYF. As DNA, the CDR3 is TGTGCCAGCAGGCGGGAGTTCTGGGAGACCCAGTACTTC.

V and J are TRBV4-1 and TRBJ2-5; TRBD1 is a possible D gene (5 bases). The CDR3 extends over 13 amino acids. The V end lost 0 bases, the J end lost 9 bases, and 11 bases lay between the germline ends. The germline V gene has CDR1 MGHRA and CDR2 YSYEKL. In DNA, the CDR3 is TGCGCCAGCAGCCAAGAAAGGCTACAGGCCCAGTACTTC. It specifies CASSQERLQAQYF.

The rearrangement joins TRBV7-6 to TRBJ1-4; TRBD1 might be the D (6 bases). The CDR3 runs 15 residues. Germline CDR1 reads SGHVS; CDR2 reads FNYEAQ. Trimming removed 1 base at V and 5 bases at J, with 11 bases between. CDR3 DNA sequence: TGTGCCAGCAGCTTAGGGGGGGGCCTAAATGAAAAACTGTTTTTT. Amino acids: CASSLGGGLNEKLFF.

The chain carries TRBV9 and TRBJ1-1, with 9 bases identical to TRBD1. Germline V gene sequence: CDR1 SGDLS, CDR2 YYNGEE. The CDR3 has 15 amino acids. Germline trimming cut 5 bases from V and 5 bases from J; bases unmatched to any gene: 10. CDR3 protein: CASSSPGTGMTEAFF. Written as DNA, the CDR3 is TGTGCCAGCAGTAGTCCCGGGACAGGGATGACTGAAGCTTTCTTT.

The genes are TRBV10-3 and TRBJ1-1; D uncertain. The V and J ends lost 2 bases and 0 bases respectively, with 4 bases between them. In germline, CDR1 is ENHRY, CDR2 SYGVKD. The CDR3 consists of 13 residues. CDR3 residues: CAISERLNTEAFF. The DNA for the CDR3 is TGTGCCATCAGTGAGCGTTTGAACACTGAAGCTTTCTTT.

The gene calls are TRBV7-9 and TRBJ2-7; a possible D gene is TRBD1 (6 bases). In germline, CDR1 is SEHNR, CDR2 FQNEAQ (reference sequence). The CDR3 runs 15 residues. Trimming pared 8 bases from V and 2 bases from J, leaving 19 bases between. DNA of the CDR3: TGTGCCAGCGGGACATCGTCCTCTGAAGCCTACGAGCAGTACTTC. Residues: CASGTSSSEAYEQYF.

The V gene is TRBV6-5, the J gene TRBJ2-7, with D possibly matching TRBD2 (5 bases). CDR3 length: 15 residues. Germline V gene sequence: CDR1 MNHEY, CDR2 SVGAGI. Trimming left V 0 bases short and J 2 bases short, with 11 bases between. The CDR3 coding sequence is TGTGCCAGCAGTTACTCGAACAGCGGAGCCTACGAGCAGTACTTC. It encodes CASSYSNSGAYEQYF.

Comment on this clone: The identical CDR3 is also encoded by other nucleotide sequences in the sample. The CDR3 reads CASSLPGQETQYF. In nucleotides, the CDR3 is TGTGCCAGCAGCTTACCGGGCCAAGAGACCCAGTACTTC. The rearrangement links TRBV7-9 to TRBJ2-5; no clear D. Deletions cut 2 bases from V and 1 base from J, with 5 bases between. The germline V gene encodes CDR1 SEHNR and CDR2 FQNEAQ (reference sequence). The CDR3 runs 13 residues.

The gene calls are TRBV6-1 and TRBJ1-2; tentative D call: TRBD1 (5 bases). In germline, CDR1 is MNHNS, CDR2 SASEGT. The CDR3 totals 15 residues. The ends were cut back, 6 bases at V and 5 bases at J, with 19 bases in the middle. The CDR3 coding sequence is TGTGCCAGCAGCGAAACCGGGATAAAGGGGTATGGCTACACCTTC. It yields the protein CASSETGIKGYGYTF.

CDR3: CASREGVGNQPQHF. In DNA form, the CDR3 reads TGTGCCAGCAGGGAGGGGGTAGGCAATCAGCCCCAGCATTTT. V gene TRBV27 combines with J gene TRBJ1-5, with TRBD1 as a possible D gene (6 bases). The CDR3 runs to 14 residues. Germline values: CDR1 MNHEY, CDR2 SMNVEV (reference sequence). The ends were cut back, 6 bases at V and 2 bases at J, with 11 bases in the middle.

V gene TRBV10-1 combines with J gene TRBJ2-5; the D is unclear. Per the germline V gene, CDR1 is WNHNN and CDR2 is SYGVQD (reference sequence). Trimming removed 5 bases at V and 0 bases at J, with 4 bases between. This CDR3 is 12 amino acids long. Here the CDR3 reads CASSPDQETQYF. CDR3 nucleotides: TGCGCCAGCAGTCCGGACCAAGAGACCCAGTACTTC.

The genes are TRBV7-9 and TRBJ2-7; 9 bases agree with TRBD1. The CDR3 has 15 residues. Germline V gene sequence: CDR1 SEHNR, CDR2 FQNEAQ (reference sequence). J was trimmed by 6 bases and V by 5 bases; bases with no gene match: 11. The CDR3 protein is CASSRNSLDRGEQYF. The CDR3 coding sequence is TGTGCCAGCAGCCGGAACTCCCTGGACAGGGGCGAGCAGTACTTC.